The 29 T cell receptor beta chains below come from one sample, sequenced in a study of T cells after posttransplantation cyclophosphamide. Here immunoSEQ multiplex PCR was the method, and the copy in TCRdb shows in-frame clones only, minus some. Captured here are approximately 35,000 clones, none seen once; the top ten comprise around 1.2%. Material for sequencing was PBMCs. The receptors come from a girl aged 5 to 17 in good health, CMV-negative, and a related stem cell transplant donor.

This clone has ten or more counts. The gene calls are TRBV9 and TRBJ2-5; D remains ambiguous. Germline V gene sequence: CDR1 SGDLS, CDR2 YYNGEE. V lost 4 bases and J lost 5, with 18 bases in between. The CDR3 sequence is 15 residues long. The CDR3 DNA is TGTGCCAGCAGCCCCAACGCGGTTTCGGCGGAGACCCAGTACTTC. Its translation is CASSPNAVSAETQYF.

There are many counts of this clone. This sequence joins TRBV7-8 and TRBJ1-4; D not resolved. CDR3 length: 17 amino acids. The ends were cut back, 1 base at V and 0 bases at J, with 12 bases in the middle. The germline V gene has CDR1 SGHVS and CDR2 FQNEAQ. DNA of the CDR3: TGTGCCAGCAGCTTAGTGGGCGATTTTGCAACTAATGAAAAACTGTTTTTT. As protein: CASSLVGDFATNEKLFF.

This clone was detected ten times or more. In nucleotides, the CDR3 is TGTGCCAGTAGTAAAAGCCGTTTTAATGAAAAACTGTTTTTT. It yields the protein CASSKSRFNEKLFF. The V and J genes are TRBV19 and TRBJ1-4; D unresolved. This CDR3 is 14 amino acids long. CDR1 is LNHDA and CDR2 is SQIVND in the germline V gene (reference sequence). V lost 4 bases, J lost 4 bases, and 10 bases lay in between.

This clone has more than one count but fewer than ten. The rearrangement uses TRBV19 and TRBJ2-5; TRBD2 matches 12 bases. This CDR3 has 16 residues. V shed 3 bases and J 3 bases; nucleotides not matched to a gene: 5. Germline CDR1 and CDR2: LNHDA and SQIVND (reference sequence). In DNA form, the CDR3 reads TGTGCCAGTAGTATGACTCTAGCGGGAGGGGAAGAGACCCAGTACTTC. Translated: CASSMTLAGGEETQYF.

This clone was observed many times. This rearrangement joins TRBV5-1 to TRBJ1-4; 8 positions agree with TRBD1. V gave up 4 bases and J gave up 13 bases; unmatched junction bases: 6. CDR1 is SGHRS and CDR2 is YFSETQ in the germline V gene. There are 12 residues in the CDR3. The CDR3 sequence is CASSAGTGGLFF. CDR3 bases: TGCGCCAGCAGCGCTGGGACAGGCGGACTGTTTTTT.

The chain links TRBV9 to TRBJ2-7, with 8 positions matching TRBD2. With V trimmed by 0 bases and J by 4 bases, 9 bases remained unmatched. The length of the CDR3 is 16 residues. Germline values: CDR1 SGDLS, CDR2 YYNGEE. The CDR3 DNA follows: TGTGCCAGCAGCGTAGGAGCGGGAGCGGGACAATACGAGCAGTACTTC. It specifies CASSVGAGAGQYEQYF.

The J gene is TRBJ1-6, the V gene TRBV5-1, with a tentative D call TRBD1 (6 bases). In germline, CDR1 is SGHRS, CDR2 YFSETQ. The CDR3 loop spans 13 amino acids. Trimming took 6 bases from V and 8 from J, leaving 12 bases between them. CDR3 sequence reads: CASKRTVDSPLHF. Written as DNA, the CDR3 is TGCGCCAGCAAACGGACAGTTGATTCACCCCTCCACTTT.

This clone was seen ten or more times. The chain employs TRBV28 and TRBJ1-2; D gene unclear. This CDR3 has 12 amino acids. Per germline, CDR1 MDHEN and CDR2 SYDVKM. Trimming left V 3 bases short and J 5 bases short, with 7 bases between. The CDR3 nucleotides read TGTGCCAGCAGTTTTCGGGGTTATGGCTACACCTTC. Its protein is CASSFRGYGYTF.

This clone was seen many times. The chain is built from TRBV19 and TRBJ2-1; 7 bases map to TRBD2. The CDR3 sequence is 14 residues long. The V gene's germline CDR1 is LNHDA and CDR2 SQIVND (reference sequence). With 8 bases clipped from V and 0 bases from J, the junction kept 4 bases outside the gene matches. CDR3 coding DNA: TGTGCCAGTGGAGCGGGGAGCTCCTACAATGAGCAGTTCTTC. It specifies CASGAGSSYNEQFF.

This clone appeared many times. The chain recombines TRBV12-5 with TRBJ2-3, with 11 bases fitting TRBD2. Trimming removed 1 base from V and 5 bases from J; junction bases left unmatched: 5. Looked up from germline, CDR1 is LGHNT and CDR2 is FRNRAP. The CDR3 covers 16 residues. CDR3 DNA: TGTGCTAGTGGTTTGGGGCTAGCGGGAGGTGGAGATACGCAGTATTTT. Encoded protein: CASGLGLAGGGDTQYF.

The sample holds many counts of this clone. The rearrangement joins TRBV5-8 to TRBJ2-1, with no clear D. The germline gives CDR1 SGHTS, CDR2 YDEGEE. Between the trimmed V and J ends, which lost 2 bases and 3 bases, there was a span of 6 bases. This CDR3 contains 13 residues. DNA of the CDR3: TGTGCCAGCAGCTTTCCGGGCTACAATGAGCAGTTCTTC. Translating it yields CASSFPGYNEQFF.

This clone was seen ten or more times. This chain connects TRBV13 to TRBJ2-2, with D perhaps matching TRBD1 (6 bases). The germline V gene has CDR1 PRHDT and CDR2 FYEKMQ (reference sequence). Trimming took off 5 bases at V and 5 bases at J, with 21 bases between the two ends. There are 17 residues in the CDR3. CDR3 in amino acids: CASSLEGDKGVTGELFF. Here the CDR3 DNA reads TGTGCCAGCAGCCTCGAGGGGGACAAGGGGGTAACCGGGGAGCTGTTTTTT.

In nucleotides, the CDR3 is TGTGCCAGCAGTTTGGTAGTGAACACTGAAGCTTTCTTT. Encoded protein: CASSLVVNTEAFF. V usage is TRBV27 and J usage is TRBJ1-1; D gene ambiguous. Deletions cut 3 bases from V and 0 bases from J, with 5 bases between. The CDR3 is made up of 13 amino acids. The germline CDR1 and CDR2 sequences are MNHEY and SMNVEV (reference sequence).

This clone was recorded at least ten times. The chain is built from TRBV10-3 and TRBJ1-2; 7 nucleotides agree with TRBD1. Germline-derived CDR1 and CDR2 are ENHRY and SYGVKD. The V gene end was trimmed by 4 bases and the J gene end by 7 bases; junction bases not matched to a gene: 3. This CDR3 region has 12 residues. This CDR3 is CAISATGAGYTF. The DNA for the CDR3 is TGTGCCATCAGTGCTACAGGGGCTGGCTACACCTTC.

The chain combines TRBV30 with TRBJ2-2; 7 positions agree with TRBD2. The CDR3 totals 15 residues. From germline, CDR1 is GTSNPN and CDR2 SVGIG (reference sequence). The junction had 6 bases not matched to a gene; V was cut back by 0 bases and J by 5 bases. The CDR3 sequence is CAWSVGGIDTGELFF. The CDR3 coding sequence is TGTGCCTGGAGTGTGGGGGGGATAGATACCGGGGAGCTGTTTTTT.

This clone occurred a few times. The chain employs TRBV5-1 and TRBJ2-5, with 7 positions matching TRBD2. The CDR3 is made up of 15 amino acids. CDR1 is SGHRS, CDR2 YFSETQ, per germline. V lost 0 bases to trimming and J lost 1 base; unmatched junction nucleotides: 3. CDR3 amino acids: CASSLGSGLQETQYF. The DNA for the CDR3 is TGCGCCAGCAGCTTGGGTAGCGGGCTCCAAGAGACCCAGTACTTC.

The chain employs TRBV28 and TRBJ1-6, with D maybe TRBD1 (6 bases). The germline gives CDR1 MDHEN, CDR2 SYDVKM. V was shortened by 7 bases and J by 12 bases, with 10 bases between the two germline ends. The CDR3 runs to 11 residues. The CDR3, as DNA: TGTGCCAGCAAGGGGGAGCGACCCCTCCACTTT. It codes for CASKGERPLHF.

The sample holds many counts of this clone. The chain carries TRBV28 and TRBJ1-4, with 9 bases that match TRBD1. The V segment lost 4 bases and the J segment 6 bases; nucleotides outside the gene matches: 12. CDR3 size: 17 residues. Germline assignment: CDR1 MDHEN and CDR2 SYDVKM. The CDR3 is CASSSGQGFGDDEKLFF. The CDR3 DNA is TGTGCCAGCAGTTCCGGACAGGGGTTCGGTGACGATGAAAAACTGTTTTTT.

This clone was seen more than once but under ten times. The genes are TRBV4-1 and TRBJ2-5, with 8 nucleotides matching TRBD2. The length of the CDR3 is 16 residues. The V and J ends lost 1 base and 2 bases, in that order; junction bases with no gene match: 6. Per the germline V gene, CDR1 is MGHRA and CDR2 is YSYEKL. The CDR3 sequence: CASSQVNSGAQETQYF. CDR3 coding DNA: TGCGCCAGCAGCCAAGTAAATAGCGGGGCGCAAGAGACCCAGTACTTC.

In the case of this clone: A much more abundant neighbour one base away suggests this may be a read error. J is TRBJ2-1 and V is TRBV5-1; 12 bases map to TRBD2. CDR3 length: 15 residues. CDR1 and CDR2 (germline): SGHRS, YFSETQ. CDR3 nucleotide sequence: TGCGCCAGCAGCTTGACTAGCGGGGGGCCTACTGGGATGGTCTTC. Protein sequence: CASSLTSGGPTGMVF.

The sample holds a few counts of this clone. This chain joins TRBV6-5 and TRBJ2-7, with D possibly matching TRBD1 (6 bases). Germline V gene data show CDR1 as MNHEY and CDR2 as SVGAGI. CDR3 length: 14 amino acids. The V end lost 10 bases, the J end lost 0 bases, and 16 bases lay between the germline ends. The CDR3 nucleotides read TGTGCCACCTCAGGGGTAGGGAGCTCCTACGAGCAGTACTTC. Encoded protein: CATSGVGSSYEQYF.

This clone occurred many times. CDR3 loop: CASSEDQARNEQFF. The CDR3 nucleotides are TGCGCCAGCAGTGAGGATCAGGCCAGGAATGAGCAGTTCTTC. The chain carries TRBV10-1 and TRBJ2-1; D uncertain. CDR1 and CDR2 from the germline V gene are WNHNN and SYGVQD (reference sequence). The V and J ends lost 2 bases and 7 bases respectively, with 12 bases between them. This CDR3 spans 14 amino acids.

The chain couples TRBV18 to TRBJ1-1; D unresolved. Trimming took 6 bases from V and 0 from J, leaving 11 bases between them. Germline V gene sequence: CDR1 KGHSH, CDR2 LQKENI. The CDR3 sequence is 14 residues long. In DNA, the CDR3 is TGTGCCAGCTCGGAGATATCAGTGAACACTGAAGCTTTCTTT. This translates into CASSEISVNTEAFF.

This chain connects TRBV7-8 to TRBJ2-5; no firm D call. This CDR3 has 12 amino acids. Germline values: CDR1 SGHVS, CDR2 FQNEAQ. Trimming removed 2 bases from V and 4 bases from J, with 5 bases in between. The CDR3 reads CASSLFRETQYF. The CDR3 DNA reads TGTGCCAGCAGCTTATTTCGAGAGACCCAGTACTTC.

This clone was seen many times. The V call is TRBV2, the J call TRBJ2-1; the match to TRBD1 covers 9 bases. This CDR3 has 19 amino acids. The V gene's germline CDR1 is SNHLY and CDR2 FYNNEI. With 7 bases clipped from V and 6 bases from J, the junction kept 22 bases outside the gene matches. The CDR3 here is CASIDPDDPNRGLRNEQFF. As DNA, the CDR3 is TGTGCCAGCATCGACCCGGACGACCCGAACAGGGGGCTACGCAATGAGCAGTTCTTC.

This clone was counted many times. This sequence joins TRBV7-2 and TRBJ2-5, with D perhaps matching TRBD2 (7 bases). CDR1 and CDR2 (germline): SGHTA, FQGNSA. The V gene lost 4 bases and the J gene lost 2 bases, with 14 bases spanning the gap. The CDR3 totals 15 residues. As DNA, the CDR3 is TGTGCCAGCAGCTGGGGAGGGGGGACTCAAGAGACCCAGTACTTC. Translation: CASSWGGGTQETQYF.

The V call is TRBV4-2, the J call TRBJ2-7; D is unresolved. The CDR3 covers 15 residues. In germline, CDR1 is LGHNA, CDR2 YNFKEQ. V was clipped by 0 bases and J by 2 bases, with 11 bases between them. The CDR3 sequence: CASSQEAPTAYEQYF. The CDR3 nucleotides are TGTGCCAGCAGCCAAGAAGCGCCGACGGCCTACGAGCAGTACTTC.

This clone was seen repeatedly, ten times or more. The chain uses TRBV4-2 and TRBJ2-7; D possibly corresponds to TRBD2 (5 bases). The CDR3 length is 13 residues. V lost 3 bases and J lost 4, with 10 bases in between. Germline V gene data show CDR1 as LGHNA and CDR2 as YNFKEQ. The CDR3 region is CASSQGGLYEQYF. In DNA form, the CDR3 reads TGTGCCAGCAGCCAGGGCGGGCTATACGAGCAGTACTTC.

This clone was detected only a few times. V gene TRBV18 combines with J gene TRBJ1-2; a possible D gene is TRBD1 (6 bases). The germline CDR1 and CDR2 sequences are KGHSH and LQKENI. With 2 bases removed from V and 8 bases from J, the gap between germline ends came to 15 bases. This CDR3 region has 14 residues. CDR3 nucleotide sequence: TGTGCCAGCTCACCATTCGAGGGGGAGAGGGGCTACACCTTC. Translated: CASSPFEGERGYTF.